These 23 T cell receptor beta chains originate from one sample sequenced in a study of blood T cell repertoires in COVID-19. Only in-frame clones appear in the TCRdb table, and some are missing; sequencing was by immunoSEQ multiplex PCR. This table has around 56,000 clones, roughly nine tenths appearing once. Sequencing was done on a sample of peripheral blood. Receptors were obtained from a woman in her fifties or sixties with active or convalescent COVID-19.

V usage is TRBV5-1 and J usage is TRBJ1-6, with TRBD1 identical over 7 bases. This CDR3 comprises 14 residues. V was clipped by 0 bases and J by 6 bases; unmatched bases: 0. Germline V gene data show CDR1 as SGHRS and CDR2 as YFSETQ. CDR3 sequence: CASSLGDSNSPLHF. The CDR3 bases are TGCGCCAGCAGCTTGGGGGACAGTAATTCACCCCTCCACTTT.

V is TRBV19 and J is TRBJ2-1; TRBD2 matches at 16 bases. V lost 11 bases, J lost 8 bases, and 3 bases stayed unmatched. Germline loops: CDR1 LNHDA, CDR2 SQIVND (reference sequence). The CDR3 covers 13 residues. Here the CDR3 DNA reads TGTGCCTGCGGGACTAGCGGGAGGGATGAGCAGTTCTTC. It encodes CACGTSGRDEQFF.

This clone was detected a few times. V usage is TRBV20-1 and J usage is TRBJ1-1; 8 bases line up with TRBD1. V trimming: 7 bases; J trimming: 5 bases; junction bases outside the gene matches: 3. Germline V gives CDR1 DFQATT, CDR2 SNEGSKA (reference sequence). The CDR3 is 11 residues long. CDR3 nucleotide sequence: TGCAGTGTTGACAGGGGAACTGAAGCTTTCTTT. This gives the protein CSVDRGTEAFF.

The rearrangement joins TRBV5-1 to TRBJ1-2; 7 nucleotides line up with TRBD1. Per the germline V gene, CDR1 is SGHRS and CDR2 is YFSETQ. V gave up 1 base and J gave up 4 bases; unmatched junction bases: 10. This CDR3 has 16 residues. Here the CDR3 reads CASSLTGDSRSYGYTF. DNA for the CDR3: TGCGCCAGCAGCTTGACGGGGGACAGCAGAAGCTATGGCTACACCTTC.

V and J are TRBV1 and TRBJ2-1; the DNA was not used to check the table's D call, TRBD2. TRBV1 is designated a pseudogene. The CDR3 extends over 19 amino acids. In nucleotides, the CDR3 is TGCACCAGCAGCCTCCTGCCGGGACTAGCGTCTCCCCCCTACAATGAGCAGTTCTTC. Amino acid sequence: CTSSLLPGLASPPYNEQFF.

This chain links TRBV6-4 with TRBJ2-1; unclear D gene. The CDR3 loop spans 15 amino acids. V dropped 2 bases and J dropped 0 bases, with 8 bases sitting between them. Germline CDR1 MRHNA, CDR2 SNTAGT. The CDR3 loop reads CASSDHLSSYNEQFF. The CDR3 coding sequence is TGTGCCAGCAGTGACCACCTGAGCTCCTACAATGAGCAGTTCTTC.

The rearrangement links TRBV18 to TRBJ1-1; maybe TRBD1 (6 bases). This CDR3 has 13 residues. Germline CDR1 reads KGHSH; CDR2 reads LQKENI. Trimming took 6 bases from V and 3 from J, leaving 11 bases between them. The CDR3 DNA reads as TGTGCCAGCTCCTTAAACAGGGACACTGAAGCTTTCTTT. Its protein product is CASSLNRDTEAFF.

The J gene is TRBJ2-3, the V gene TRBV11-2, with D maybe TRBD2 (5 bases). From germline, CDR1 is SGHAT and CDR2 FQNNGV. Trimming took off 1 base at V and 2 bases at J, with 16 bases between the two ends. The CDR3 extends over 17 amino acids. CDR3 sequence reads: CASSLGFAGRTTDTQYF. The DNA for the CDR3 is TGTGCCAGCAGCTTAGGTTTCGCGGGCAGGACCACAGATACGCAGTATTTT.

The table lists this clone with a count of one. The gene calls are TRBV19 and TRBJ1-2, with D possibly TRBD1 on 5 matching bases. Trimming removed 0 bases from V and 7 bases from J, with 6 bases in between. The germline gives CDR1 LNHDA, CDR2 SQIVND (reference sequence). CDR3 length: 12 residues. The CDR3, as DNA: TGTGCCAGTAGTATAGAAGGGGTTGGCTACACCTTC. It codes for CASSIEGVGYTF.

This clone was picked up one time. The V gene is TRBV27, the J gene TRBJ2-1, with 9 positions matching TRBD1. The CDR3 is made up of 14 amino acids. V shed 0 bases, J shed 6 bases, and the junction held 0 bases outside the gene matches. Germline loops: CDR1 MNHEY, CDR2 SMNVEV (reference sequence). The CDR3 loop is CASSLSTGGNEQFF. In DNA form, the CDR3 reads TGTGCCAGCAGTTTATCGACAGGGGGCAATGAGCAGTTCTTC.

In its sample, this clone was seen once. The CDR3 is CASNTGLAGTGELFF. CDR3 in DNA: TGTGCCAGCAATACTGGACTAGCGGGGACCGGGGAGCTGTTTTTT. The rearrangement links TRBV6-5 to TRBJ2-2, with 12 bases lining up with TRBD2. Germline-derived CDR1 and CDR2 are MNHEY and SVGAGI. This CDR3 contains 15 residues. Germline trimming cut 7 bases from V and 5 bases from J; bases unmatched to any gene: 5.

The chain combines TRBV27 with TRBJ2-3; 8 bases line up with TRBD1. This CDR3 region has 17 residues. From germline, CDR1 is MNHEY and CDR2 SMNVEV (reference sequence). V shed 4 bases, J shed 2 bases, and the junction held 11 bases outside the gene matches. The CDR3 DNA follows: TGTGCCAGCAGTTCCCCCCGGACAGGGTCCCTCACAGATACGCAGTATTTT. This encodes CASSSPRTGSLTDTQYF.

The chain is built from TRBV21-1 and TRBJ1-1; the DNA was not used to check the table's D call, TRBD1. TRBV21-1 is classified as a pseudogene. This CDR3 region has 16 residues. Written as DNA, the CDR3 is TGTGCCAGCAGGAAAAGTAGGGGGATAAAAAACACTGAAGCTTTCTTT. It encodes CASRKSRGIKNTEAFF.

V usage is TRBV5-4 and J usage is TRBJ2-1; possibly TRBD2 for D (5 bases). Germline CDR1 SGHNT, CDR2 YYREEE (reference sequence). The V and J ends lost 4 bases and 2 bases respectively, with 13 bases between them. CDR3 length: 15 residues. CDR3 loop: CASSPDSTAYNEQFF. CDR3 nucleotide sequence: TGTGCCAGCAGCCCGGACTCGACTGCCTACAATGAGCAGTTCTTC. The full variable domain, with the rest looked up from reference TRBV5-4 and TRBJ2-1, is ETGVTQSPTHLIKTRGQQVTLRCSSQSGHNTVSWYQQALGQGPQFIFQYYREEENGRGNFPPRFSGLQFPNYSSELNVNALELDDSALYLCASSPDSTAYNEQFFGPGTRLTVL.

The chain couples TRBV6-1 to TRBJ2-1; D call uncertain. In germline, CDR1 is MNHNS, CDR2 SASEGT. The CDR3 is 15 amino acids. Trimming took off 1 base at V and 4 bases at J, with 11 bases between the two ends. CDR3 sequence (DNA): TGTGCCAGCAGTGAAGGGGCTCAGAAATACAATGAGCAGTTCTTC. Translating gives CASSEGAQKYNEQFF.

The J gene is TRBJ1-2, the V gene TRBV27, with 9 bases that match TRBD1. Germline trimming cut 5 bases from V and 5 bases from J; bases unmatched to any gene: 9. The CDR3 is 15 residues long. Germline loops: CDR1 MNHEY, CDR2 SMNVEV (reference sequence). The CDR3 reads CASSRPRQGGYGYTF. The CDR3 nucleotides read TGTGCCAGCAGTCGGCCTCGACAGGGGGGATATGGCTACACCTTC.

The chain recombines TRBV6-2 or TRBV6-3 with TRBJ2-7; D perhaps matches TRBD1 (6 bases). Deletions cut 4 bases from V and 0 bases from J, with 13 bases between. CDR3 length equals 15 residues. Per the germline V gene, CDR1 is MNHEY and CDR2 is SVGEGT. CDR3 sequence: CASSFLVGASYEQYF. DNA of the CDR3: TGTGCCAGCAGTTTCCTCGTGGGGGCCTCCTACGAGCAGTACTTC.

This clone was seen a single time. This sequence joins TRBV3-1 (or the pseudogene TRBV3-2) and TRBJ2-2; 10 nucleotides align to TRBD2. This CDR3 has 19 residues. Germline CDR1 and CDR2: LGHDT and YNNKEL (reference sequence). V gave up 0 bases and J gave up 8 bases; unmatched junction bases: 15. In DNA, the CDR3 is TGTGCCAGCAGCCAAGAATTGGGTAGCGGGAGGTTTATTGTTGGGGAGCTGTTTTTT. Translated, it gives CASSQELGSGRFIVGELFF.

V is TRBV19 and J is TRBJ1-2; no reliable D call. The CDR3 covers 14 residues. Trimming removed 3 bases from V and 3 bases from J, with 11 bases in between. CDR1 is LNHDA, CDR2 SQIVND, per germline (reference sequence). Written as DNA, the CDR3 is TGTGCCAGTAGTATCTTCACGGGTGACTATGGCTACACCTTC. Translation gives CASSIFTGDYGYTF.

The chain recombines TRBV24-1 with TRBJ2-1; 12 bases match TRBD2. J lost 0 bases, V lost 10 bases, and 6 bases had no gene match. The CDR3 covers 16 residues. Germline lookup yields CDR1 KGHDR and CDR2 SFDVKD. The CDR3 DNA follows: TGTGCCACGATGACTAGCGGGGGCCTCTCCTACAATGAGCAGTTCTTC. This sequence encodes CATMTSGGLSYNEQFF.

The J gene is TRBJ2-2, the V gene TRBV12-5; TRBD1 is a possible D gene (5 bases). The V end lost 1 base, the J end lost 5 bases, and 17 bases lay between the germline ends. The V gene's germline CDR1 is LGHNT and CDR2 FRNRAP. The CDR3 has 17 amino acids. The CDR3, as DNA: TGTGCTAGTGGTTTGGGGCACCAGCAGGGCCAAACCGGGGAGCTGTTTTTT. It specifies CASGLGHQQGQTGELFF.

The chain recombines TRBV10-3 with TRBJ2-1, with a possible D match to TRBD1 (6 bases). The CDR3 covers 13 residues. Germline lookup yields CDR1 ENHRY and CDR2 SYGVKD. Trimming pared 5 bases from V and 3 bases from J, leaving 8 bases between. CDR3 residues: CAISPRGYNEQFF. CDR3 nucleotide sequence: TGTGCCATCAGTCCCAGGGGCTACAATGAGCAGTTCTTC.

The V gene is TRBV5-1, the J gene TRBJ1-1, with 7 bases identical to TRBD1. The trim removed 4 bases at V and 5 bases at J, leaving 8 bases unmatched. Germline assignment: CDR1 SGHRS and CDR2 YFSETQ. This CDR3 is 14 amino acids long. The CDR3 DNA sequence: TGCGCCAGCAGCGCCAGGGGGGATGATACTGAAGCTTTCTTT. Its translation: CASSARGDDTEAFF.